The sequence of this TCR beta chain was determined in a study of blood T cell repertoires in COVID-19. Study information: COVID-19 samples collected from the United States, Italy and Spain covered acute and convalescent phases. Sources were T cells, B-cell-depleted T cells, or PBMCs; the material itself was cDNA or gDNA.

Sequencing used immunoSEQ multiplex PCR; TCRdb keeps in-frame clones, though not all of them. The sample includes roughly 59,000 clones, about three quarters of them seen just once. This CDR3 has 14 residues. CDR1 is LNHDA and CDR2 is SQIVND in the germline V gene (reference sequence). With V trimmed by 6 bases and J by 4 bases, 8 bases remained unmatched. The chain joins TRBV19 to TRBJ1-1, with 7 bases identical to TRBD1. The sequenced material came from peripheral blood. This receptor was taken from a man older than 75 with acute or convalescent COVID-19. As DNA, the CDR3 is TGTGCCAGTAGACCGGACCAGGGGGTCACTGAAGCTTTCTTT. As protein: CASRPDQGVTEAFF.